The 18 T cell receptor beta chains below come from one sample, sequenced in a study of Tregs in tolerant kidney transplant recipients. Only in-frame clones appear in the TCRdb table, and some are missing; sequencing was by immunoSEQ multiplex PCR. The sample includes tens of thousands of clones, approximately 98% seen only once; the top ten take approximately 0.56%. The sequences come from CD4+ T cells from blood, collected before the transplant. Source of these receptors: a human donor who received a combined kidney and bone marrow transplant.

The chain uses TRBV14 and TRBJ2-7; 7 positions agree with TRBD1. The junction had 6 bases not matched to a gene; V was cut back by 4 bases and J by 0 bases. Germline V CDR1 and CDR2: SGHDN, FVKESK. This CDR3 comprises 15 residues. Written as DNA, the CDR3 is TGTGCCAGCAGCCGAGACAGGGTGAGCTCCTACGAGCAGTACTTC. It is translated as CASSRDRVSSYEQYF.

V and J are TRBV2 and TRBJ2-3; D might be TRBD2 (5 bases). CDR1 and CDR2 (germline): SNHLY, FYNNEI. Trimming left V 7 bases short and J 0 bases short, with 11 bases between. This CDR3 comprises 14 residues. Here the CDR3 DNA reads TGTGCCAGCAAAGAGCGGACCAGCACAGATACGCAGTATTTT. Its protein product is CASKERTSTDTQYF.

This rearrangement joins TRBV4-1 to TRBJ2-3, with 8 bases that match TRBD2. This CDR3 is 18 amino acids long. V gave up 3 bases and J gave up 4 bases; unmatched junction bases: 15. CDR1 is MGHRA and CDR2 is YSYEKL in the germline V gene. The CDR3 protein is CASSQSVMGTRRPDTQYF. The CDR3, as DNA: TGCGCCAGCAGCCAGTCAGTGATGGGGACTAGAAGACCAGATACGCAGTATTTT.

V usage is TRBV5-1 and J usage is TRBJ1-1, with TRBD1 matching over 9 bases. The CDR3 is made up of 13 amino acids. Germline lookup yields CDR1 SGHRS and CDR2 YFSETQ. The ends lost 7 bases at V and 3 bases at J; junction bases unmatched: 4. CDR3 residues: CASSWTGDTEAFF. CDR3 nucleotides: TGCGCCAGCTCCTGGACAGGGGACACTGAAGCTTTCTTT.

The chain joins TRBV18 to TRBJ1-6; TRBD1 agrees at 8 bases. The CDR3 totals 15 residues. Germline V CDR1 and CDR2: KGHSH, LQKENI. V dropped 3 bases and J dropped 7; count of bases not matched to a gene: 5. The CDR3: CASSPSRTGNSPLHF. CDR3 DNA sequence: TGTGCCAGCTCACCGAGCAGGACAGGGAATTCACCCCTCCACTTT.

V gene TRBV7-2 combines with J gene TRBJ2-7; no firm D call. Germline V gene sequence: CDR1 SGHTA, CDR2 FQGNSA. The CDR3 contains 12 residues. V lost 2 bases and J lost 7, with 9 bases in between. For the CDR3, the DNA is TGTGCCAGCAGCTTATTTGAGCTTGAGCAGTACTTC. Translating gives CASSLFELEQYF.

The rearrangement links TRBV6-6 to TRBJ1-3; 8 bases line up with TRBD1. This CDR3 has 16 amino acids. V was clipped by 6 bases and J by 4 bases; unmatched bases: 11. Germline CDR1 is MNHNY and CDR2 is SVGAGI (reference sequence). The CDR3 sequence: CASRPLDRGGGNTIYF. CDR3 DNA: TGTGCCAGCAGACCTCTAGACAGGGGTGGAGGAAACACCATATATTTT.

The chain is built from TRBV21-1 and TRBJ2-7; TRBD2 is the table's D call, not checked against the DNA. TRBV21-1 is a pseudogene locus. The CDR3 length is 13 residues. CDR3 sequence (DNA): TGTGCCAGCAGCACCGGACTAGTCTGCGAGCAGTACTTC. It codes for CASSTGLVCEQYF.

The chain recombines TRBV6-1 with TRBJ1-1; no definite D call. Trimming took off 4 bases at V and 1 base at J, with 10 bases between the two ends. Germline-derived CDR1 and CDR2 are MNHNS and SASEGT. The CDR3 covers 14 residues. The CDR3: CASSAYAGNTEAFF. The CDR3, as DNA: TGTGCCAGCAGTGCGTATGCGGGGAACACTGAAGCTTTCTTT.

V usage is TRBV6-1 and J usage is TRBJ2-7; possibly TRBD1 for D (5 bases). The CDR3 length is 13 residues. CDR1 is MNHNS and CDR2 is SASEGT in the germline V gene. V was trimmed by 4 bases and J by 4 bases, leaving 11 bases between them. CDR3 DNA: TGTGCCAGCAGTGTCCGACAGAATTACGAGCAGTACTTC. Protein: CASSVRQNYEQYF.

The gene calls are TRBV6-5 and TRBJ2-1; TRBD2 matches 7 bases. This CDR3 contains 14 residues. CDR1 and CDR2 from the germline V gene are MNHEY and SVGAGI. The ends lost 10 bases at V and 0 bases at J; junction bases unmatched: 6. CDR3 DNA: TGTGCCATAAGAGCGGGACCCTCCTACAATGAGCAGTTCTTC. Amino acid sequence: CAIRAGPSYNEQFF.

In nucleotides, the CDR3 is TGTGCCACCAGCAGAGGTGGGGGACAGCTCTACGAGCAGTACTTC. Amino acid sequence: CATSRGGGQLYEQYF. The chain links TRBV15 to TRBJ2-7; 7 bases agree with TRBD1. J was trimmed by 3 bases and V by 1 base; bases with no gene match: 6. CDR1 is LNHNV, CDR2 YYDKDF, per germline (reference sequence). The CDR3 covers 15 residues. Full variable domain (missing parts from reference TRBV15 and TRBJ2-7): DAMVIQNPRYQVTQFGKPVTLSCSQTLNHNVMYWYQQKSSQAPKLLFHYYDKDFNNEADTPDNFQSRRPNTSFCFLDIRSPGLGDTAMYLCATSRGGGQLYEQYFGPGTRLTVT.

The gene calls are TRBV4-1 and TRBJ2-7; weak D call: TRBD1 (6 bases). The V gene lost 0 bases and the J gene lost 4 bases, with 16 bases spanning the gap. The CDR3 sequence is 16 residues long. Germline loops: CDR1 MGHRA, CDR2 YSYEKL. CDR3 in DNA: TGCGCCAGCAGCCAAGATCGCAGGACAGCTTTTTACGAGCAGTACTTC. Its translation: CASSQDRRTAFYEQYF.

The chain couples TRBV5-6 to TRBJ2-1, with 10 bases aligning to TRBD2. Per germline, CDR1 SGHDT and CDR2 YYEEEE. The CDR3 has 16 residues. Trimming at V came to 0 bases and at J to 7 bases, leaving 7 bases not matched to a gene. Here the CDR3 reads CASSLGRTSGANEQFF. As DNA, the CDR3 is TGTGCCAGCAGCTTGGGAAGGACTAGCGGAGCTAATGAGCAGTTCTTC.

This clone was seen once. V gene TRBV7-6 combines with J gene TRBJ2-3, with 8 nucleotides matching TRBD1. Trimming cost V 1 base and J 4 bases; bases outside gene matches: 7. Germline values: CDR1 SGHVS, CDR2 FNYEAQ. The CDR3 totals 16 residues. The CDR3 here is CASSLVSDRVPDTQYF. CDR3 bases: TGTGCCAGCAGCTTAGTGTCGGACAGGGTCCCAGATACGCAGTATTTT.

The V gene is TRBV18, the J gene TRBJ2-7, with TRBD1 matching 8 bases. This CDR3 is built from 12 residues. Germline V lookup: CDR1 KGHSH, CDR2 LQKENI. Trimming removed 2 bases from V and 6 bases from J; junction bases left unmatched: 0. The CDR3 sequence: CASSPGQGEQYF. CDR3 nucleotide sequence: TGTGCCAGCTCACCAGGACAGGGCGAGCAGTACTTC.

J is TRBJ2-3 and V is TRBV7-2, with D maybe TRBD2 (7 bases). Germline loops: CDR1 SGHTA, CDR2 FQGNSA. V was trimmed by 4 bases and J by 8 bases, leaving 19 bases between them. This CDR3 has 15 amino acids. CDR3 in DNA: TGTGCCAGCAGCTACACTTGGGCGGGGGCCGGTACGCAGTATTTT. The encoded protein is CASSYTWAGAGTQYF.

This rearrangement joins TRBV2 to TRBJ1-5, with D maybe TRBD1 (5 bases). The V gene's germline CDR1 is SNHLY and CDR2 FYNNEI. V lost 7 bases and J 4 bases, leaving 11 bases between the germline ends. The CDR3 consists of 13 residues. The CDR3 DNA reads as TGTGCCAGCACTCAGGAGGGGAATCAGCCCCAGCATTTT. Translation gives CASTQEGNQPQHF.